Below, 10 T cell receptor beta chains from the same sample are listed, as sequenced in a study of blood T cell repertoires in COVID-19. The assay was immunoSEQ multiplex PCR, and TCRdb's table has in-frame clones only and misses some. This sample yields 200,000 to 250,000 clones, of which 84% are seen a single time; about 7% belongs to the top ten. What was sequenced was PBMCs or T cells enriched from blood (not recorded which). These TCRs come from a woman in her thirties or forties who had recovered from COVID-19.

J is TRBJ1-6 and V is TRBV7-9; 10 nucleotides match TRBD1. The junction had 4 bases not matched to a gene; V was cut back by 5 bases and J by 6 bases. CDR3 length: 15 amino acids. Germline CDR1 is SEHNR and CDR2 is FQNEAQ (reference sequence). CDR3 in amino acids: CASSPWTGGNSPLHF. Written as DNA, the CDR3 is TGTGCCAGCAGCCCTTGGACAGGGGGTAATTCACCCCTCCACTTT.

This clone was detected once. Additional DNA sequences in this sample encode the identical CDR3. The V call is TRBV5-1, the J call TRBJ2-5; D uncertain. Germline V gene lookup returns CDR1 SGHRS and CDR2 YFSETQ. This CDR3 spans 12 amino acids. The V end lost 3 bases, the J end lost 1 base, and 4 bases lay between the germline ends. The CDR3 coding sequence is TGCGCCAGCAGCTCCTCCCAAGAGACCCAGTACTTC. Amino acids: CASSSSQETQYF.

CDR3 bases: TGCGCCAGCAGCTTGGGGGACAGGGCCGTCTCCTACAATGAGCAGTTCTTC. This encodes CASSLGDRAVSYNEQFF. The chain combines TRBV5-1 with TRBJ2-1; the match to TRBD1 covers 9 bases. V lost 0 bases, J lost 0 bases, and 4 bases stayed unmatched. Germline V CDR1 and CDR2: SGHRS, YFSETQ. The CDR3 is 17 residues long.

This clone was detected a few times. This rearrangement joins TRBV11-3 to TRBJ1-2; maybe TRBD1 (6 bases). With 5 bases removed from V and 4 bases from J, the gap between germline ends came to 11 bases. The CDR3 contains 13 residues. Germline lookup yields CDR1 SGHNT and CDR2 YENEEA. CDR3 sequence (DNA): TGTGCCAGCAGCCTACAAGGGGGCTATGGCTACACCTTC. Its protein product is CASSLQGGYGYTF.

The genes are TRBV19 and TRBJ2-3, with D tentatively TRBD2 (5 bases). The CDR3 consists of 15 residues. CDR1 LNHDA and CDR2 SQIVND come from the germline V gene (reference sequence). Trimming took 9 bases from V and 1 from J, leaving 17 bases between them. The chain's CDR3 is CASVSEGGGTDTQYF. The CDR3 nucleotides read TGTGCCAGCGTTTCCGAGGGTGGGGGCACAGATACGCAGTATTTT.

This CDR3 is CASSVGWGEDGYTF. The CDR3 DNA reads TGTGCCAGCAGCGTAGGGTGGGGGGAGGATGGCTACACCTTC. The V gene is TRBV9, the J gene TRBJ1-2, with D possibly matching TRBD1 (5 bases). The CDR3 has 14 residues. Germline CDR1 reads SGDLS; CDR2 reads YYNGEE. V was trimmed by 0 bases and J by 6 bases, leaving 12 bases between them.

V gene TRBV6-4 combines with J gene TRBJ1-1, with D unresolved. CDR1 and CDR2 (germline): MRHNA, SNTAGT. V lost 5 bases, J lost 4 bases, and 14 bases lay in between. CDR3 size: 14 residues. The CDR3 region has the DNA TGTGCCAGCAGTATCCCCCAAGGCGGCACTGAAGCTTTCTTT. It codes for CASSIPQGGTEAFF.

The V and J genes are TRBV6-5 and TRBJ2-3, with 8 bases aligning to TRBD1. V dropped 6 bases and J dropped 3; count of bases not matched to a gene: 8. Looked up from germline, CDR1 is MNHEY and CDR2 is SVGAGI. The length of the CDR3 is 15 residues. The CDR3 bases are TGTGCCAGCAGCTCCGACAGGGGAAGAACAGATACGCAGTATTTT. This gives the protein CASSSDRGRTDTQYF.

The chain couples TRBV28 to TRBJ2-5, with 7 bases fitting TRBD2. CDR3 length: 16 residues. V gave up 5 bases and J gave up 5 bases; unmatched junction bases: 14. Germline V gene data show CDR1 as MDHEN and CDR2 as SYDVKM. The DNA of the CDR3 is TGTGCCAGCAGTGCCGAACTAGCGAACCAGTTTGAGACCCAGTACTTC. Protein product: CASSAELANQFETQYF.

This CDR3 is CASSPTGGRGTEQYF. CDR3 in DNA: TGTGCCAGCAGCCCAACCGGGGGGAGGGGTACCGAGCAGTACTTC. The genes are TRBV7-2 and TRBJ2-7, with TRBD2 identical over 7 bases. The V and J ends lost 5 bases and 6 bases, in that order; junction bases with no gene match: 13. There are 15 residues in the CDR3. Per germline, CDR1 SGHTA and CDR2 FQGNSA.